Following are 30 T cell receptor beta chains from one sample sequenced in a study of PD-L1 blockade in urothelial cancer. Generated by immunoSEQ multiplex PCR, the TCRdb table keeps only in-frame clones and is missing some. This repertoire shows 35,000 to 45,000 clones, around 80% found once; its top ten account for approximately 3.5%. The sample in question was PBMCs, obtained around atezolizumab (anti-PD-L1) treatment. Receptors were obtained from a man in his 70s with urothelial cancer.

The rearrangement joins TRBV7-3 to TRBJ2-5; TRBD2 matches 7 bases. The CDR3 loop spans 15 amino acids. Per germline, CDR1 SGHTA and CDR2 FQGTGA. The junction had 11 bases not matched to a gene; V was cut back by 5 bases and J by 5 bases. The CDR3 DNA reads TGTGCCAGCAGCGCGAGGGAGGGCCGAGGGGAGACCCAGTACTTC. It is translated as CASSAREGRGETQYF.

The chain combines TRBV2 with TRBJ1-2; the D gene is possibly TRBD1 (5 bases). The CDR3 runs 14 residues. Per germline, CDR1 SNHLY and CDR2 FYNNEI. Trimming took 10 bases from V and 6 from J, leaving 21 bases between them. CDR3 coding DNA: TGTGCCACCACTATACTGACAGAGGCTAATGGCTACACCTTC. It yields the protein CATTILTEANGYTF.

The chain has TRBV5-4 and TRBJ2-7; 8 bases are shared with TRBD1. The CDR3 is 14 residues long. The V and J ends lost 4 bases and 0 bases, in that order; junction bases with no gene match: 3. Per the germline V gene, CDR1 is SGHNT and CDR2 is YYREEE (reference sequence). The CDR3 nucleotides read TGTGCCAGCAGCAAGGACAGGGTCTCCTACGAGCAGTACTTC. It is translated as CASSKDRVSYEQYF.

The rearrangement uses TRBV7-3 and TRBJ2-1; 8 nucleotides match TRBD2. Trimming cost V 0 bases and J 4 bases; bases outside gene matches: 5. This CDR3 has 16 amino acids. The germline CDR1 and CDR2 sequences are SGHTA and FQGTGA. Here the CDR3 reads CASSLTAGGLYNEQFF. Here the CDR3 DNA reads TGTGCCAGCAGCTTAACCGCGGGGGGTTTATACAATGAGCAGTTCTTC.

The chain is built from TRBV9 and TRBJ1-2, with 7 bases lining up with TRBD1. Unmatched junction bases numbered 6, after V lost 6 bases and J lost 4 bases. Germline-derived CDR1 and CDR2 are SGDLS and YYNGEE. The CDR3 has 13 residues. Here the CDR3 reads CASIGQEGYGYTF. CDR3 sequence (DNA): TGTGCCAGCATCGGACAGGAGGGCTATGGCTACACCTTC.

This clone was observed a single time. The rearrangement links TRBV6-6 to TRBJ1-4, with D possibly matching TRBD1 (5 bases). The CDR3 runs 14 residues. CDR1 and CDR2 (germline): MNHNY, SVGAGI (reference sequence). Trimming took off 4 bases at V and 8 bases at J, with 14 bases between the two ends. CDR3 sequence (DNA): TGTGCCAGCAGTTTTGACAGACCAACCGAAAAACTGTTTTTT. It encodes CASSFDRPTEKLFF.

The chain recombines TRBV27 with TRBJ2-1; 13 bases agree with TRBD2. J gave up 7 bases and V 2 bases, and 5 bases lay outside the gene matches. Germline CDR1 MNHEY, CDR2 SMNVEV (reference sequence). The CDR3 contains 16 residues. CDR3: CASSLRLAGGLNEQFF. The CDR3 DNA reads TGTGCCAGCAGTTTAAGACTAGCGGGAGGTTTGAATGAGCAGTTCTTC.

The V gene is TRBV7-9, the J gene TRBJ2-7; TRBD1 matches at 7 bases. The germline CDR1 and CDR2 sequences are SEHNR and FQNEAQ (reference sequence). After removal of 5 bases from V and 3 bases from J, the junction contained 10 bases not matched to a gene. The CDR3 length is 15 residues. In DNA form, the CDR3 reads TGTGCCAGCAGCACCGACAGGGAGAGCAACTACGAGCAGTACTTC. Protein sequence: CASSTDRESNYEQYF.

The chain links TRBV30 to TRBJ2-2; 9 bases are shared with TRBD2. Germline V gene data show CDR1 as GTSNPN and CDR2 as SVGIG (reference sequence). J lost 6 bases, V lost 3 bases, and 17 bases had no gene match. The CDR3 has 18 amino acids. CDR3 sequence: CAWSVPGHWRGGPGELFF. The CDR3 DNA is TGTGCCTGGAGCGTACCGGGCCATTGGCGGGGGGGCCCCGGGGAGCTGTTTTTT.

This chain connects TRBV27 to TRBJ2-2; tentative D call: TRBD2 (5 bases). V lost 5 bases and J lost 8, with 18 bases in between. The CDR3 runs 15 residues. Germline CDR1 is MNHEY and CDR2 is SMNVEV (reference sequence). The CDR3 loop reads CASSRGNRDNGELFF. The CDR3 nucleotides are TGTGCCAGCAGTCGAGGGAACCGAGACAATGGGGAGCTGTTTTTT.

This rearrangement joins TRBV5-6 to TRBJ1-2; 9 nucleotides agree with TRBD1. Germline assignment: CDR1 SGHDT and CDR2 YYEEEE. Unmatched junction bases numbered 1, after V lost 0 bases and J lost 4 bases. This CDR3 has 14 amino acids. CDR3 protein: CASSLEQGAYGYTF. CDR3 DNA sequence: TGTGCCAGCAGCTTGGAACAGGGGGCCTATGGCTACACCTTC.

This sequence joins TRBV19 and TRBJ2-7; the match to TRBD1 covers 9 bases. The V gene end was trimmed by 7 bases and the J gene end by 1 base; junction bases not matched to a gene: 5. The CDR3 has 14 amino acids. The germline V gene has CDR1 LNHDA and CDR2 SQIVND (reference sequence). The CDR3 coding sequence is TGTGCCAGTAACTCAGGGACAGGGTCCTACGAGCAGTACTTC. Translation gives CASNSGTGSYEQYF.

This clone has a handful of counts. The V call is TRBV6-1, the J call TRBJ2-5, with TRBD2 as a possible D gene (7 bases). V was clipped by 5 bases and J by 5 bases, with 15 bases between them. Per the germline V gene, CDR1 is MNHNS and CDR2 is SASEGT. The CDR3 length is 14 residues. CDR3 sequence reads: CASSPRRGGETQYF. CDR3 bases: TGTGCCAGCAGTCCCCGGAGGGGGGGCGAGACCCAGTACTTC.

This clone came up once. The chain combines TRBV5-1 with TRBJ1-3; 9 bases match TRBD1. The CDR3 is 17 residues long. Germline trimming cut 0 bases from V and 1 base from J; bases unmatched to any gene: 5. Germline-derived CDR1 and CDR2 are SGHRS and YFSETQ. The CDR3 DNA reads as TGCGCCAGCAGCTTGGGACAGGGGGGCGCGTCTGGAAACACCATATATTTT. Its translation: CASSLGQGGASGNTIYF.

The chain combines TRBV7-9 with TRBJ1-1, with 8 bases identical to TRBD1. Looked up from germline, CDR1 is SEHNR and CDR2 is FQNEAQ (reference sequence). The CDR3 extends over 14 amino acids. J gave up 2 bases and V 4 bases, and 3 bases lay outside the gene matches. This chain's CDR3 is CASSWGQVNTEAFF. CDR3 bases: TGTGCCAGCAGCTGGGGACAGGTTAACACTGAAGCTTTCTTT.

The gene calls are TRBV7-8 and TRBJ2-7, with TRBD1 matching over 10 bases. Trimming at V came to 5 bases and at J to 6 bases, leaving 7 bases not matched to a gene. This CDR3 is 14 amino acids long. Germline CDR1 is SGHVS and CDR2 is FQNEAQ. CDR3 coding DNA: TGTGCCAGCAGCCACCGGGACAGGGGCCCCGAGCAGTACTTC. This codes for CASSHRDRGPEQYF.

The chain is built from TRBV18 and TRBJ2-7; TRBD1 matches at 9 bases. This CDR3 comprises 16 residues. The germline gives CDR1 KGHSH, CDR2 LQKENI. Germline trimming cut 4 bases from V and 5 bases from J; bases unmatched to any gene: 12. The CDR3 nucleotides are TGTGCCAGCTCACTGGGACAGGGAGGTGGAGGCGACGAGCAGTACTTC. Encoded protein: CASSLGQGGGGDEQYF.

The rearrangement joins TRBV7-2 to TRBJ2-3; 7 bases fit TRBD2. The CDR3 totals 15 residues. V lost 1 base and J lost 4; bases outside the gene matches: 5. Germline V gives CDR1 SGHTA, CDR2 FQGNSA. The CDR3, as DNA: TGTGCCAGCAGCTTAGGCGGGGGTAAGGCAGATACGCAGTATTTT. It codes for CASSLGGGKADTQYF. The full variable domain, with the rest looked up from reference TRBV7-2 and TRBJ2-3, is GAGVSQSPSNKVTEKGKDVELRCDPISGHTALYWYRQSLGQGLEFLIYFQGNSAPDKSGLPSDRFSAERTGGSVSTLTIQRTQQEDSAVYLCASSLGGGKADTQYFGPGTRLTVL.

This chain links TRBV6-6 with TRBJ2-5; D is possibly TRBD2 (7 bases). The J call may not be correct, given that the DNA end is closer to TRBJ2-7. The CDR3 is 16 amino acids. Germline CDR1 is MNHNY and CDR2 is SVGAGI (reference sequence). CDR3 sequence reads: CASSPKRRGLSYEQYF. As DNA, the CDR3 is TGTGCCAGCAGTCCCAAACGGCGGGGGCTCTCCTACGAGCAGTACTTC.

The chain uses TRBV7-3 and TRBJ2-7; TRBD2 aligns across 9 bases. CDR1 and CDR2 (germline): SGHTA, FQGTGA. J lost 2 bases, V lost 5 bases, and 7 bases had no gene match. The CDR3 extends over 15 amino acids. CDR3 sequence reads: CASSPRLAATYEQYF. Written as DNA, the CDR3 is TGTGCCAGCAGCCCCCGACTAGCGGCAACCTACGAGCAGTACTTC.

Written as DNA, the CDR3 is TGTGCCAGCAGTACCCTGGGACAGGCCTACTATGGCTACACCTTC. It yields the protein CASSTLGQAYYGYTF. The chain joins TRBV28 to TRBJ1-2; 8 bases agree with TRBD1. The V gene end was trimmed by 5 bases and the J gene end by 3 bases; junction bases not matched to a gene: 8. Germline V lookup: CDR1 MDHEN, CDR2 SYDVKM. This CDR3 contains 15 residues.

This chain uses TRBV7-6 with TRBJ1-2, with D maybe TRBD1 (5 bases). Germline assignment: CDR1 SGHVS and CDR2 FNYEAQ. Trimming cost V 5 bases and J 2 bases, with 12 bases left between them. The CDR3 totals 14 residues. The CDR3 nucleotides are TGTGCCAGCAGCCCGTCCCCAGGGAACTATGGCTACACCTTC. It is translated as CASSPSPGNYGYTF.

The chain carries TRBV27 and TRBJ2-2; 8 nucleotides align to TRBD1. This CDR3 spans 17 amino acids. Germline CDR1 reads MNHEY; CDR2 reads SMNVEV (reference sequence). The J segment lost 1 base and the V segment lost 4 bases, leaving 8 bases of the junction unmatched. The DNA for the CDR3 is TGTGCCAGCAGTTATAACCTGGGGACAGGGAACACCGGGGAGCTGTTTTTT. This sequence encodes CASSYNLGTGNTGELFF.

V and J are TRBV5-4 and TRBJ1-4, with 7 bases aligning to TRBD1. The germline gives CDR1 SGHNT, CDR2 YYREEE (reference sequence). V gave up 0 bases and J gave up 7 bases; unmatched junction bases: 6. The CDR3 extends over 15 amino acids. CDR3 sequence: CASSLETGPAEKLFF. CDR3 nucleotides: TGTGCCAGCAGCTTGGAGACAGGGCCCGCTGAAAAACTGTTTTTT.

The chain links TRBV4-2 to TRBJ1-2; TRBD1 matches at 8 bases. CDR3 size: 15 residues. Losses at the gene ends were 4 bases for V and 3 bases for J; bases not matched to a gene: 7. Germline-derived CDR1 and CDR2 are LGHNA and YNFKEQ. CDR3 nucleotides: TGTGCCAGCAGCCCTACCACACAGGGGGACTATGGCTACACCTTC. It is translated as CASSPTTQGDYGYTF.

The V call is TRBV5-5, the J call TRBJ1-5; D unclear. Germline V gene data show CDR1 as SGHKS and CDR2 as YYEKEE (reference sequence). V was cut by 2 bases and J by 7 bases, with 25 bases left in between. The CDR3 totals 18 residues. The CDR3 region is CASSLWFPGLEGIQPQHF. CDR3 nucleotides: TGTGCCAGCAGCTTATGGTTCCCCGGACTGGAAGGGATCCAGCCCCAGCATTTT. The complete variable domain, with remaining parts taken from reference TRBV5-5 and TRBJ1-5, reads DAGVTQSPTHLIKTRGQQVTLRCSPISGHKSVSWYQQVLGQGPQFIFQYYEKEERGRGNFPDRFSARQFPNYSSELNVNALLLGDSALYLCASSLWFPGLEGIQPQHFGDGTRLSIL.

The chain recombines TRBV5-8 with TRBJ2-1, with 11 positions matching TRBD2. The germline V gene encodes CDR1 SGHTS and CDR2 YDEGEE. This CDR3 is 17 amino acids long. Unmatched junction bases numbered 11, after V lost 2 bases and J lost 7 bases. The CDR3 sequence is CASSFTSGRAWSNEQFF. The CDR3 DNA is TGTGCCAGCAGCTTTACTAGCGGGAGAGCTTGGTCTAATGAGCAGTTCTTC.

This clone was seen more than once but under ten times. The chain uses TRBV30 and TRBJ1-6, with TRBD1 identical over 9 bases. The CDR3 consists of 14 residues. Trimming cost V 5 bases and J 7 bases; bases outside gene matches: 6. Germline V gene data show CDR1 as GTSNPN and CDR2 as SVGIG (reference sequence). The DNA for the CDR3 is TGTGCCTGGGGAGGAGGGACAGGGAATTCACCCCTCCACTTT. This codes for CAWGGGTGNSPLHF. Filled out from reference TRBV30 and TRBJ1-6, the complete variable domain reads SQTIHQWPATLVQPVGSPLSLECTVEGTSNPNLYWYRQAAGRGLQLLFYSVGIGQISSEVPQNLSASRPQDRQFILSSKKLLLSDSGFYLCAWGGGTGNSPLHFGNGTRLTVT.

The chain is built from TRBV19 and TRBJ1-5; D is unresolved. CDR1 and CDR2 (germline): LNHDA, SQIVND (reference sequence). Trimming removed 6 bases at V and 4 bases at J, with 4 bases between. The CDR3 length is 11 residues. The CDR3 reads CASRQNQPQHF. The CDR3, as DNA: TGTGCCAGTAGGCAGAATCAGCCCCAGCATTTT.

This clone appeared many times. V gene TRBV5-1 combines with J gene TRBJ2-7, with TRBD2 matching 14 bases. Germline loops: CDR1 SGHRS, CDR2 YFSETQ. The CDR3 loop spans 16 amino acids. J was trimmed by 3 bases and V by 0 bases; bases with no gene match: 2. CDR3 sequence: CASSLEGTSGSYEQYF. For the CDR3, the DNA is TGCGCCAGCAGCTTGGAGGGGACTAGCGGGAGCTACGAGCAGTACTTC.